The 32 T cell receptor beta chains below all came from one sample that was sequenced in a study of T cell responses to AZD1222 COVID-19 vaccine. TCRdb's table, derived via immunoSEQ multiplex PCR, lists solely in-frame clones and lacks some. The sample has about 130,000 clones; 84% are singletons. Sample: peripheral blood, taken on day 0 of AZD1222 vaccination. These receptors originate from an adult in good health.

V is TRBV6-6 and J is TRBJ1-2, with D possibly matching TRBD1 (5 bases). The CDR3 consists of 15 residues. Trimming left V 2 bases short and J 2 bases short, with 12 bases between. Germline V gene lookup returns CDR1 MNHNY and CDR2 SVGAGI (reference sequence). CDR3 in amino acids: CASSYTDTLNYGYTF. In DNA form, the CDR3 reads TGTGCCAGCAGTTACACGGACACCCTGAACTATGGCTACACCTTC.

V is TRBV20-1 and J is TRBJ2-5; possibly TRBD1 for D (5 bases). CDR3 length: 11 residues. From germline, CDR1 is DFQATT and CDR2 SNEGSKA (reference sequence). V was trimmed by 3 bases and J by 5 bases, leaving 7 bases between them. The DNA of the CDR3 is TGCAGTGCTAGCTCAGGGGAGACCCAGTACTTC. Translated, it gives CSASSGETQYF.

The V gene is TRBV5-4, the J gene TRBJ2-5, with D perhaps matching TRBD1 or TRBD2 (5 bases each). The germline CDR1 and CDR2 sequences are SGHNT and YYREEE (reference sequence). Trimming stripped 4 bases from V and 2 bases from J, with 12 bases between. The CDR3 contains 14 residues. The CDR3 loop is CASSGDGQQETQYF. CDR3 nucleotides: TGTGCCAGCAGCGGGGACGGGCAGCAAGAGACCCAGTACTTC.

This chain links TRBV6-1 with TRBJ2-2; D perhaps matches TRBD2 (7 bases). From germline, CDR1 is MNHNS and CDR2 SASEGT. The V end was cut by 4 bases, the J end by 0 bases, with 12 bases between. This CDR3 comprises 16 residues. The CDR3: CASSGAGAANTGELFF. Here the CDR3 DNA reads TGTGCCAGCAGTGGGGCGGGGGCCGCGAACACCGGGGAGCTGTTTTTT.

This chain uses TRBV5-1 with TRBJ1-1, with D tentatively TRBD1 (5 bases). V gave up 2 bases and J gave up 0 bases, with 14 bases separating them. CDR3 length: 16 residues. Looked up from germline, CDR1 is SGHRS and CDR2 is YFSETQ. In DNA, the CDR3 is TGCGCCAGCAGCTTCCGAACGGCAGGGATGAACACTGAAGCTTTCTTT. It translates to CASSFRTAGMNTEAFF.

The chain combines TRBV5-4 with TRBJ1-1; TRBD1 matches 7 bases. The CDR3 contains 14 residues. The germline V gene encodes CDR1 SGHNT and CDR2 YYREEE (reference sequence). V dropped 4 bases and J dropped 4; count of bases not matched to a gene: 7. Written as DNA, the CDR3 is TGTGCCAGCAGCACACAGGGGCCTGGCACTGAAGCTTTCTTT. Its translation: CASSTQGPGTEAFF.

V usage is TRBV6-1 and J usage is TRBJ1-2; D is unresolved. Trimming pared 1 base from V and 0 bases from J, leaving 9 bases between. The CDR3 covers 15 residues. Germline V CDR1 and CDR2: MNHNS, SASEGT. CDR3 in DNA: TGTGCCAGCAGTGAAGAGCAGGTACCTAACTATGGCTACACCTTC. It is translated as CASSEEQVPNYGYTF.

The CDR3, as DNA: TGTGCCAGCAGCTTGGGACAAGGGAACACCATATATTTT. This encodes CASSLGQGNTIYF. The rearrangement links TRBV5-8 to TRBJ1-3; D uncertain. The germline CDR1 and CDR2 sequences are SGHTS and YDEGEE. The length of the CDR3 is 13 residues. Trimming took 0 bases from V and 7 from J, leaving 8 bases between them.

V is TRBV29-1 and J is TRBJ2-5, with no clear D. CDR3 size: 12 residues. Germline V gives CDR1 SQVTM, CDR2 ANQGSEA. V was clipped by 1 base and J by 4 bases, with 7 bases between them. The DNA for the CDR3 is TGCAGCGTTGAAGGTGTAGGAGAGACCCAGTACTTC. Translated: CSVEGVGETQYF.

The rearrangement joins TRBV5-8 to TRBJ2-7; 7 nucleotides align to TRBD2. This CDR3 comprises 15 residues. Germline values: CDR1 SGHTS, CDR2 YDEGEE. The V segment lost 1 base and the J segment 0 bases; nucleotides outside the gene matches: 4. In DNA form, the CDR3 reads TGTGCCAGCAGCTTGATCGGGGGGACCTCCTACGAGCAGTACTTC. It codes for CASSLIGGTSYEQYF. The full variable domain, rest sourced from reference TRBV5-8 and TRBJ2-7, is EAGVTQSPTHLIKTRGQQATLRCSPISGHTSVYWYQQALGLGLQFLLWYDEGEERNRGNFPPRFSGRQFPNYSSELNVNALELEDSALYLCASSLIGGTSYEQYFGPGTRLTVT.

This chain joins TRBV28 and TRBJ2-1; no firm D call. CDR3 size: 11 residues. Germline-derived CDR1 and CDR2 are MDHEN and SYDVKM. The V and J ends lost 1 base and 12 bases respectively, with 7 bases between them. The DNA of the CDR3 is TGTGCCAGCAGTTTATCGTTAGGGCAGTTCTTC. Translating it yields CASSLSLGQFF.

This clone was found once. V and J are TRBV6-2 or TRBV6-3 and TRBJ1-2; D is unclear. Trimming took off 5 bases at V and 8 bases at J, with 15 bases between the two ends. The CDR3 has 13 residues. The germline gives CDR1 MNHEY, CDR2 SVGEGT. The DNA of the CDR3 is TGTGCCAGCAGTGCTTCGTTTTCGTTGGGCTACACCTTC. This gives the protein CASSASFSLGYTF.

J is TRBJ1-2 and V is TRBV4-1, with D uncertain. V was pared by 6 bases and J by 8 bases, with 19 bases between. CDR1 MGHRA and CDR2 YSYEKL come from the germline V gene. This CDR3 contains 14 residues. The DNA for the CDR3 is TGCGCCAGCAGACCCGAGAGGGTACTGGAGGGCTACACCTTC. This sequence encodes CASRPERVLEGYTF.

The rearrangement joins TRBV19 to TRBJ1-3, with D perhaps TRBD1 (5 bases). The germline V gene has CDR1 LNHDA and CDR2 SQIVND (reference sequence). This CDR3 has 17 residues. V lost 4 bases, J lost 4 bases, and 20 bases lay in between. CDR3: CASSTGPAVSPGNTIYF. In nucleotides, the CDR3 is TGTGCCAGTAGTACGGGACCCGCTGTGTCTCCGGGAAACACCATATATTTT.

The chain combines TRBV19 with TRBJ2-7, with D possibly matching TRBD1 (7 bases). Germline V gene lookup returns CDR1 LNHDA and CDR2 SQIVND (reference sequence). The CDR3 is made up of 14 amino acids. Trimming stripped 6 bases from V and 7 bases from J, with 19 bases between. The CDR3, as DNA: TGTGCCAGTAGGGAGACTGACAGGGACTCTGAGCAGTACTTC. Protein: CASRETDRDSEQYF.

This chain links TRBV5-4 with TRBJ1-2, with D tentatively TRBD1 (6 bases). The CDR3 consists of 15 residues. Per germline, CDR1 SGHNT and CDR2 YYREEE (reference sequence). V was clipped by 6 bases and J by 4 bases, with 19 bases between them. In nucleotides, the CDR3 is TGTGCCAGCATCCTTTCGGGGGCATTAACCTATGGCTACACCTTC. It codes for CASILSGALTYGYTF.

This chain uses TRBV5-5 with TRBJ1-1; D remains unclear. Trimming took off 3 bases at V and 4 bases at J, with 13 bases between the two ends. The CDR3 runs to 14 residues. Germline V lookup: CDR1 SGHKS, CDR2 YYEKEE (reference sequence). CDR3 protein: CASSYLTVSTEAFF. As DNA, the CDR3 is TGTGCCAGCAGCTACCTAACGGTGAGCACTGAAGCTTTCTTT.

The J gene is TRBJ2-7, the V gene TRBV28; 9 nucleotides line up with TRBD1. The CDR3 sequence is 18 residues long. With 6 bases clipped from V and 0 bases from J, the junction kept 15 bases outside the gene matches. CDR1 is MDHEN, CDR2 SYDVKM, per germline. The CDR3 DNA is TGTGCCAGCAGCTACTTTGCACTGGACAGGGGAGTCTCCTACGAGCAGTACTTC. Its protein is CASSYFALDRGVSYEQYF.

In this sample, this clone turned up a few times. The rearrangement joins TRBV5-6 to TRBJ1-2; D remains unclear. The V and J ends lost 3 bases and 4 bases respectively, with 16 bases between them. The germline gives CDR1 SGHDT, CDR2 YYEEEE. The CDR3 has 15 amino acids. The CDR3 nucleotides are TGTGCCAGCAGCTCCGGCCTCTCTGCGGGCTATGGCTACACCTTC. It encodes CASSSGLSAGYGYTF.

This clone was seen a single time. The rearrangement uses TRBV5-5 and TRBJ2-7; 11 positions match TRBD1. Per the germline V gene, CDR1 is SGHKS and CDR2 is YYEKEE (reference sequence). V shed 4 bases, J shed 2 bases, and the junction held 5 bases outside the gene matches. The CDR3 has 15 amino acids. Written as DNA, the CDR3 is TGTGCCAGCAGCGGGACAGGGGGAATTCCCTACGAGCAGTACTTC. As protein: CASSGTGGIPYEQYF.

V and J are TRBV4-2 and TRBJ2-7; 9 bases line up with TRBD1. Germline loops: CDR1 LGHNA, CDR2 YNFKEQ. The junction had 9 bases not matched to a gene; V was cut back by 0 bases and J by 3 bases. This CDR3 has 17 amino acids. The CDR3 here is CASSQESKTGGFYEQYF. CDR3 coding DNA: TGTGCCAGCAGCCAAGAATCCAAGACAGGGGGTTTCTACGAGCAGTACTTC.

The V gene is TRBV12-3 or TRBV12-4, the J gene TRBJ2-6, with no clear D. Trimming took 2 bases from V and 2 from J, leaving 1 base between them. The CDR3 consists of 13 residues. DNA of the CDR3: TGTGCCAGCAGTTTAACTGGGGCCAACGTCCTGACTTTC. Its protein product is CASSLTGANVLTF.

The chain links TRBV4-1 to TRBJ2-2; TRBD1 matches 7 bases. The CDR3 is made up of 17 amino acids. In germline, CDR1 is MGHRA, CDR2 YSYEKL. The trim removed 0 bases at V and 0 bases at J, leaving 4 bases unmatched. Here the CDR3 DNA reads TGCGCCAGCAGCCAAGATAGGGACAGCGCGAACACCGGGGAGCTGTTTTTT. Its protein is CASSQDRDSANTGELFF.

The V and J genes are TRBV15 and TRBJ1-5, with D hard to call. The CDR3 is 14 residues long. CDR1 is LNHNV, CDR2 YYDKDF, per germline (reference sequence). The germline V and J ends were trimmed by 1 base and 3 bases, with 7 bases remaining between them. CDR3 nucleotides: TGTGCCACCAGCAGAGTTAGTAACAATCAGCCCCAGCATTTT. Translating it yields CATSRVSNNQPQHF.

The chain employs TRBV19 and TRBJ1-5; TRBD1 aligns across 9 bases. Germline lookup yields CDR1 LNHDA and CDR2 SQIVND (reference sequence). This CDR3 contains 17 residues. The V gene end was trimmed by 3 bases and the J gene end by 5 bases; junction bases not matched to a gene: 11. CDR3 coding DNA: TGTGCCAGTAGTATCCGCAAAACAGGGGGCGTGGATCAGCCCCAGCATTTT. It encodes CASSIRKTGGVDQPQHF.

The J gene is TRBJ2-2, the V gene TRBV9; 9 nucleotides agree with TRBD2. V shed 7 bases and J 5 bases; nucleotides not matched to a gene: 9. CDR1 and CDR2 from the germline V gene are SGDLS and YYNGEE. The CDR3 loop spans 15 amino acids. The CDR3 spells CASSRTSGPTGELFF. The DNA of the CDR3 is TGTGCCAGCTCCCGTACTAGCGGGCCAACCGGGGAGCTGTTTTTT. Looking up the rest from reference TRBV9 and TRBJ2-2 gives the full variable domain: DSGVTQTPKHLITATGQRVTLRCSPRSGDLSVYWYQQSLDQGLQFLIQYYNGEERAKGNILERFSAQQFPDLHSELNLSSLELGDSALYFCASSRTSGPTGELFFGEGSRLTVL.

This rearrangement joins TRBV15 to TRBJ2-1; 8 nucleotides agree with TRBD1. This CDR3 region has 18 residues. CDR1 is LNHNV and CDR2 is YYDKDF in the germline V gene (reference sequence). V was clipped by 0 bases and J by 6 bases; unmatched bases: 13. The CDR3 DNA reads as TGTGCCACCAGCAGAGATCGGGACAGGTACCCTCAGGGCAATGAGCAGTTCTTC. Residues: CATSRDRDRYPQGNEQFF.

J is TRBJ2-1 and V is TRBV15; D assignment may be TRBD1 or TRBD2 (6 bases each). Germline CDR1 and CDR2: LNHNV and YYDKDF (reference sequence). The V and J ends lost 1 base and 9 bases respectively, with 13 bases between them. This CDR3 spans 14 amino acids. This CDR3 is CATSRARGESEQFF. CDR3 coding DNA: TGTGCCACCAGCAGAGCTAGGGGGGAATCTGAGCAGTTCTTC.

V usage is TRBV30 and J usage is TRBJ1-1; tentative D call: TRBD1 (5 bases). V was clipped by 2 bases and J by 3 bases, with 22 bases between them. Germline V gene sequence: CDR1 GTSNPN, CDR2 SVGIG (reference sequence). This CDR3 is built from 17 residues. The CDR3, as DNA: TGTGCCTGGAGTAAAGCATGGCCAGGGCGTAGGGACACTGAAGCTTTCTTT. Translation: CAWSKAWPGRRDTEAFF.

J is TRBJ2-7 and V is TRBV19; D is undetermined. The CDR3 spans 14 residues. V was shortened by 6 bases and J by 2 bases, with 14 bases between the two germline ends. From germline, CDR1 is LNHDA and CDR2 SQIVND (reference sequence). This CDR3 is CASSQLGLPYEQYF. The CDR3 region has the DNA TGTGCCAGTAGCCAATTGGGATTGCCCTACGAGCAGTACTTC.

This sequence joins TRBV15 and TRBJ2-1; 11 bases are shared with TRBD1. Per germline, CDR1 LNHNV and CDR2 YYDKDF (reference sequence). Trimming removed 8 bases from V and 5 bases from J; junction bases left unmatched: 8. The CDR3 contains 15 residues. The CDR3 DNA is TGTGCCACCGAGGAATGGGGACAGGGGGACAATGAGCAGTTCTTC. It specifies CATEEWGQGDNEQFF.

The CDR3 nucleotides are TGTGCCAGCAGCTTACAGGGATTAACTTACGAGCAGTACTTC. Amino acid sequence: CASSLQGLTYEQYF. This chain joins TRBV11-2 and TRBJ2-7, with D perhaps TRBD1 (5 bases). The CDR3 spans 14 residues. The germline CDR1 and CDR2 sequences are SGHAT and FQNNGV. V lost 2 bases, J lost 4 bases, and 12 bases lay in between.